This TCR beta chain was observed in a study of blood T cell repertoires in COVID-19 (TCRdb year 2020). In terms of the full investigation: Samples from collaborators originated in the United States, Italy and Spain and spanned both the acute and convalescent phases of COVID-19. The samples were drawn from the first 160 participants of the ongoing ImmuneRACE study and from about 1,200 subjects provided by 6 global collaborators. A de-identified subject ID, COVID-19 status, age in years and sex were almost always included in the sample metadata. The dataset comprised deeply sampled blood TCRbeta repertoires from subjects exposed to, actively infected with, or recovered from COVID-19. The repertoires were released in a freely available public database meant as a resource for research on the immune response to SARS-CoV-2. Where available, HLA class I and class II types were taken from metadata supplied by the sample provider and were not determined by assay-based typing. The material from the prospective study consisted of cDNA or gDNA derived from T cells, B-cell-depleted T cells, or PBMCs.

This clone was detected once. This clone's antigen is unknown. Qualities for individual bases were not recorded, and no much larger clone is one base off. The immunoSEQ Assay, a bias-controlled multiplex PCR, was used to amplify TCRbeta CDR3 regions from genomic DNA. Per the source publication's procedure: The number of nucleated cells in each sample was estimated by amplification of reference gene primers within the assay. To quantify the absolute abundance of each unique TCRbeta CDR3 rearrangement, sequence reads were collapsed and filtered. For each sample, productive Simpson clonality was calculated by taking the square root of Simpson's diversity index across productive rearrangements. The table comes from immuneACCESS by way of TCRdb, which keeps in-frame sequences with V and J called. Part of the clones is missing from these tables; in studies checked, under half for an unresolved V gene and the rest for unknown reasons. The V and J calls and the clone size are those of that table, but D and trimming were determined from the DNA. Within this sample are about 200,000 clones, with 84% of them counted one time only. The ten largest clonotypes hold around 7.5% of the sample.

The CDR3 spans 12 residues, from the cysteine through the phenylalanine. Solely the CDR3 DNA is kept, with 36 bases framed from the first base. Sequences LNHDA (CDR1) and SQIVND (CDR2) are obtained from the germline V gene (reference sequence). V is cut back by 7 bases and J by 7 bases, with 3 bases in the junction unmatched. General findings and caveats noted by the study authors: How much clinical and demographic metadata was included differed by source and by participant, and the metadata was provided uncurated.

Participants in the prospective study were aged roughly 18 to 89 years, lived in 24 United States geographic areas, and enrolled through a virtual design. Cohort assignment in the prospective study relied on participant-reported clinical history from a screening survey and a study questionnaire. For ImmuneRACE Cohort 3, a participant was defined as recovered based on two consecutive negative NP/OP PCR tests, clearance by a healthcare professional, or resolution of symptoms. In the prospective study, whole blood, serum and a nasopharyngeal or oropharyngeal swab were collected from each participant by mobile phlebotomists. Additional blood draws and questionnaires over a roughly two-month period could optionally be provided by prospective study participants. Before DNA extraction, blood samples from the prospective study were shipped at room temperature or frozen.

The V and J segments used are TRBV19 and TRBJ1-2, with 10 bases aligning to TRBD1. The TCR originated in a man aged 40-49 years who had recovered from COVID-19. The sequenced sample consisted of PBMCs or T cells enriched from blood (not recorded which). The DNA is TGTGCCAGTATGGACAGGGGGTCTGGCTACACCTTC. It specifies CASMDRGSGYTF.